Each of the 15 T cell receptor beta chains below was sequenced from the same sample in a study of CD8+CD57+ T cells in acquired aplastic anemia. Genomic DNA provided the template from which TCR beta VDJ and CDR3 profiles were obtained. Using its own MiXCR run on the reads, TCRdb lists one record per CDR3 protein. The data show 50,000 to 65,000 distinct CDR3 sequences, about 54% seen once. The sample comprised sorted CD4+, CD8+, or CD8+CD57+ T cells (not recorded which) from PBMCs. These receptor sequences come from a human donor in good health, serving as a control.

The J gene is TRBJ2-7, the V gene TRBV10-3; D might be TRBD2 (6 bases). The CDR3 has 14 amino acids. Trimming cost V 2 bases and J 2 bases, with 10 bases left between them. Germline-derived CDR1 and CDR2 are ENHRY and SYGVKD. CDR3 region: CAISELAQPYEQYF. CDR3 bases: TGTGCCATCAGTGAGCTAGCGCAACCCTACGAGCAGTACTTC.

The V gene is TRBV20-1, the J gene TRBJ2-1; D is unresolved. This CDR3 is built from 15 residues. Germline-derived CDR1 and CDR2 are DFQATT and SNEGSKA (reference sequence). Deletions cut 2 bases from V and 9 bases from J, with 20 bases between. CDR3 protein: CSARNESRPRFEQFF. The CDR3 coding sequence is TGCAGTGCTAGAAATGAGTCGCGCCCACGTTTTGAGCAGTTCTTC.

The chain couples TRBV10-3 to TRBJ1-1, with D unresolved. The CDR3 covers 11 residues. Trimming removed 4 bases from V and 7 bases from J, with 7 bases in between. Germline-derived CDR1 and CDR2 are ENHRY and SYGVKD. The CDR3 here is CAISATDEAFF. The CDR3 region has the DNA TGTGCCATCAGTGCTACAGATGAAGCTTTCTTT.

This clonotype was detected a few times. A much larger clone differs by one base, so this may be a read error. This chain connects TRBV24-1 to TRBJ1-1; no clear D gene. Germline-derived CDR1 and CDR2 are KGHDR and SFDVKD. This CDR3 comprises 12 residues. The V end was cut by 4 bases, the J end by 7 bases, with 9 bases between. This CDR3 is CATSDSRYEAFF. CDR3 DNA: TGTGCCACCAGTGACAGCCGATATGAAGCTTTCTTT.

In its sample, this clonotype was seen many times. V is TRBV28 and J is TRBJ2-3; possibly TRBD1 or TRBD2 for D (5 bases each). The CDR3 is 16 residues long. Trimming stripped 5 bases from V and 0 bases from J, with 15 bases between. Germline lookup yields CDR1 MDHEN and CDR2 SYDVKM. CDR3 bases: TGTGCCAGCAGTGCCCCGGGGCGCGGAAGCACAGATACGCAGTATTTT. Its translation is CASSAPGRGSTDTQYF.

The chain employs TRBV7-2 and TRBJ2-1; D is uncertain. V was clipped by 0 bases and J by 6 bases, with 9 bases between them. CDR3 size: 14 residues. Germline V gene data show CDR1 as SGHTA and CDR2 as FQGNSA. The CDR3 DNA follows: TGTGCCAGCAGCTTAGCGCTGGGGTCCAATGAGCAGTTCTTC. Translated: CASSLALGSNEQFF.

This clonotype was counted a few times. The chain carries TRBV24-1 and TRBJ2-2; 8 nucleotides line up with TRBD1. V shed 2 bases and J 3 bases; nucleotides not matched to a gene: 1. This CDR3 contains 15 residues. Germline-derived CDR1 and CDR2 are KGHDR and SFDVKD. The CDR3 protein is CATSDSGQDTGELFF. In DNA, the CDR3 is TGTGCCACCAGTGATTCGGGACAGGACACCGGGGAGCTGTTTTTT.

The chain carries TRBV24-1 and TRBJ1-1; maybe TRBD1 (6 bases). V was trimmed by 12 bases and J by 8 bases, leaving 21 bases between them. Per the germline V gene, CDR1 is KGHDR and CDR2 is SFDVKD. The CDR3 is 13 residues long. CDR3 amino acids: CAARQATDSEAFF. CDR3 coding DNA: TGTGCCGCACGACAGGCCACTGATTCGGAAGCTTTCTTT.

This chain uses TRBV20-1 with TRBJ1-1; 7 bases align to TRBD1. The CDR3 runs 13 residues. Looked up from germline, CDR1 is DFQATT and CDR2 is SNEGSKA (reference sequence). The V gene end was trimmed by 6 bases and the J gene end by 2 bases; junction bases not matched to a gene: 6. As DNA, the CDR3 is TGCAGTGCAGAGGGACAGCATAACACTGAAGCTTTCTTT. Its protein is CSAEGQHNTEAFF.

This clonotype was recorded at least ten times. This chain uses TRBV11-1 with TRBJ2-2; tentative D call: TRBD1 (6 bases). Trimming took off 6 bases at V and 1 base at J, with 12 bases between the two ends. The CDR3 runs 15 residues. CDR1 and CDR2 from the germline V gene are SGHAT and FQDESV (reference sequence). The CDR3 region has the DNA TGTGCCAGCAGGTTGGGCAGGGGGAACACCGGGGAGCTGTTTTTT. Translated: CASRLGRGNTGELFF.

In its sample, this clonotype was seen many times. In nucleotides, the CDR3 is TGTGCCAGCAGTCGGGGACAGGGGGCCTACGAGCAGTACTTC. Translating it yields CASSRGQGAYEQYF. J is TRBJ2-7 and V is TRBV12-3 or TRBV12-4; 11 nucleotides match TRBD1. V was clipped by 5 bases and J by 2 bases; unmatched bases: 2. This CDR3 is built from 14 residues.

This clonotype was seen a handful of times. The chain is built from TRBV7-8 and TRBJ1-2; 9 bases map to TRBD1. V was pared by 4 bases and J by 2 bases, with 2 bases of the junction left unmatched. The germline CDR1 and CDR2 sequences are SGHVS and FQNEAQ. This CDR3 is built from 14 residues. The CDR3 reads CASSSGTGNYGYTF. The CDR3 DNA follows: TGTGCCAGCAGCTCCGGGACAGGGAACTATGGCTACACCTTC.

For this clonotype: A much larger clone sits a single nucleotide away, making a read error possible. This chain connects TRBV5-1 to TRBJ1-2; tentatively, D is TRBD1 (5 bases). Germline V CDR1 and CDR2: SGHRS, YFSETQ. This CDR3 comprises 13 residues. CDR3 bases: TGCGCCAGCAGCCTGGGACCGGGCTATAGCTACACCTTC. Translation: CASSLGPGYSYTF. Using reference TRBV5-1 and TRBJ1-2 for the parts outside the CDR3, the full variable domain is KAGVTQTPRYLIKTRGQQVTLSCSPISGHRSVSWYQQTPGQGLQFLFEYFSETQRNKGNFPGRFSGRQFSNSRSEMNVSTLELGDSALYLCASSLGPGYSYTFGSGTRLTVV.

This clonotype was recorded many times. This rearrangement joins TRBV27 to TRBJ2-3, with 8 bases identical to TRBD1. The CDR3 is 16 residues long. Germline CDR1 MNHEY, CDR2 SMNVEV (reference sequence). V was clipped by 1 base and J by 0 bases; unmatched bases: 3. The CDR3 bases are TGTGCCAGCAGTTTATACTGGACAGGGAGCACAGATACGCAGTATTTT. This encodes CASSLYWTGSTDTQYF.

This clonotype was seen ten or more times. V gene TRBV6-1 combines with J gene TRBJ2-1; perhaps TRBD1 as D (6 bases). CDR3 size: 13 residues. Germline loops: CDR1 MNHNS, CDR2 SASEGT. The ends were cut back, 6 bases at V and 2 bases at J, with 8 bases in the middle. The CDR3 loop reads CASRDSAYNEQFF. In DNA form, the CDR3 reads TGTGCCAGCAGGGACAGTGCCTACAATGAGCAGTTCTTC.